Shown below are 30 T cell receptor beta chains from a single sample sequenced in a study of cytomegalovirus exposure and HLA in healthy donors (dated by TCRdb to about 2017). Library construction relied on the immunoSEQ multiplex PCR assay. For the multiplex PCR, a mixture combining 60 forward primers for TCR Vbeta segments and 13 reverse primers for TCR Jbeta segments was used. TCRdb retrieved this table from immuneACCESS and kept in-frame rearrangements only. Not all clones are present; in checked studies, unresolved V genes account for under half, and no reason is known for the remainder. The sample contains 140,000 to 150,000 clones, more than 9.5% of them found a single time. The top ten constitute roughly 1.9% of the sample. Sequenced material: PBMCs. These receptors were collected from a man aged 45-65 years in good health and CMV-seronegative.

V and J are TRBV18 and TRBJ1-6; D is unclear. Trimming left V 4 bases short and J 7 bases short, with 11 bases between. The CDR3 runs to 14 residues. Germline V lookup: CDR1 KGHSH, CDR2 LQKENI. CDR3 region: CASSRAARNSPLHF. The CDR3 DNA is TGTGCCAGCTCACGGGCAGCCAGAAATTCACCCCTCCACTTT.

V and J are TRBV11-2 and TRBJ2-7; D might be TRBD2 (6 bases). Trimming pared 1 base from V and 3 bases from J, leaving 16 bases between. From germline, CDR1 is SGHAT and CDR2 FQNNGV. This CDR3 is built from 16 residues. CDR3 sequence: CASSLVRLVRGYEQYF. The DNA for the CDR3 is TGTGCCAGCAGCTTAGTTCGACTAGTACGGGGCTACGAGCAGTACTTC.

This clone has just a few counts. The gene calls are TRBV4-2 and TRBJ2-5; 10 bases match TRBD2. The CDR3 length is 17 residues. In germline, CDR1 is LGHNA, CDR2 YNFKEQ. V gave up 1 base and J gave up 9 bases; unmatched junction bases: 14. This CDR3 reads CASSQVLRTSGREAQYF. CDR3 in DNA: TGTGCCAGCAGCCAAGTCCTTAGGACTAGCGGAAGGGAGGCCCAGTACTTC.

The sample holds a few counts of this clone. V gene TRBV6-1 combines with J gene TRBJ1-1; TRBD1 is a possible D gene (6 bases). The CDR3 runs 13 residues. V lost 6 bases and J 8 bases, leaving 16 bases between the germline ends. Germline CDR1 reads MNHNS; CDR2 reads SASEGT. CDR3 nucleotide sequence: TGTGCCAGCAGAATGGGGGCCACGAACGAAGCTTTCTTT. This translates into CASRMGATNEAFF.

The CDR3 loop reads CASSDAPGQGYGYTF. CDR3 sequence (DNA): TGTGCCAGCAGTGATGCGCCGGGACAGGGATATGGCTACACCTTC. The chain recombines TRBV6-1 with TRBJ1-2; 9 bases map to TRBD1. Germline assignment: CDR1 MNHNS and CDR2 SASEGT. The junction had 7 bases not matched to a gene; V was cut back by 3 bases and J by 5 bases. The CDR3 is 15 amino acids.

The J gene is TRBJ2-7, the V gene TRBV2; 9 bases match TRBD2. V lost 1 base, J lost 3 bases, and 4 bases stayed unmatched. CDR1 is SNHLY, CDR2 FYNNEI, per germline. The CDR3 runs to 15 residues. This CDR3 reads CASSEGSGGYYEQYF. The CDR3 DNA follows: TGTGCCAGCAGTGAAGGTAGCGGGGGATACTACGAGCAGTACTTC. Full variable domain (rest looked up from reference TRBV2 and TRBJ2-7): EPEVTQTPSHQVTQMGQEVILRCVPISNHLYFYWYRQILGQKVEFLVSFYNNEISEKSEIFDDQFSVERPDGSNFTLKIRSTKLEDSAMYFCASSEGSGGYYEQYFGPGTRLTVT.

This clone was seen only a few times. The same CDR3 is also encoded by other DNA sequences in this sample. V usage is TRBV11-2 and J usage is TRBJ2-7; D gene ambiguous. Germline assignment: CDR1 SGHAT and CDR2 FQNNGV. This CDR3 spans 11 amino acids. V was trimmed by 5 bases and J by 3 bases, leaving 5 bases between them. The CDR3 here is CASSRSYEQYF. CDR3 nucleotides: TGTGCCAGCAGCCGGAGCTACGAGCAGTACTTC.

In this sample, this clone turned up a few times. Other DNA sequences in the sample encode the same CDR3. The V gene is TRBV28, the J gene TRBJ1-1; 7 nucleotides agree with TRBD1. CDR1 is MDHEN and CDR2 is SYDVKM in the germline V gene. This CDR3 spans 12 amino acids. The V segment lost 7 bases and the J segment 4 bases; nucleotides outside the gene matches: 3. This CDR3 is CASITGATEAFF. CDR3 DNA: TGTGCCAGCATTACAGGGGCCACTGAAGCTTTCTTT.

This clone was seen only a few times. The chain employs TRBV6-6 and TRBJ1-5; perhaps TRBD1 as D (6 bases). The V end lost 1 base, the J end lost 7 bases, and 11 bases lay between the germline ends. This CDR3 spans 14 amino acids. Germline lookup yields CDR1 MNHNY and CDR2 SVGAGI (reference sequence). Here the CDR3 reads CASSYWQGYQPQHF. For the CDR3, the DNA is TGTGCCAGCAGTTACTGGCAGGGGTACCAGCCCCAGCATTTT.

This clone was seen only a few times. This rearrangement joins TRBV9 to TRBJ2-1; 7 bases line up with TRBD1. The CDR3 totals 18 residues. Germline V CDR1 and CDR2: SGDLS, YYNGEE. V gave up 4 bases and J gave up 0 bases; unmatched junction bases: 13. The CDR3 reads CASSSPGGSPSSYNEQFF. The CDR3 DNA sequence: TGTGCCAGCAGCTCCCCAGGGGGTAGCCCGAGCTCCTACAATGAGCAGTTCTTC.

This clone appeared a few times. The rearrangement joins TRBV5-1 to TRBJ1-2, with a possible D match to TRBD1 (6 bases). Looked up from germline, CDR1 is SGHRS and CDR2 is YFSETQ. The CDR3 totals 15 residues. Trimming removed 4 bases at V and 8 bases at J, with 21 bases between. The CDR3 sequence: CASSPGAGDFWGYTF. CDR3 in DNA: TGCGCCAGCAGCCCCGGGGCAGGGGATTTCTGGGGCTACACCTTC.

This clone has more than one count but fewer than ten. CDR3 bases: TGCGCCAGCAGCTTGGAAAGGGGTGCGAACACCGGGGAGCTGTTTTTT. Residues: CASSLERGANTGELFF. The rearrangement uses TRBV5-1 and TRBJ2-2; TRBD1 is a possible D gene (5 bases). Germline values: CDR1 SGHRS, CDR2 YFSETQ. Trimming left V 0 bases short and J 0 bases short, with 9 bases between. The CDR3 contains 16 residues.

As concerns this clone: Compared with germline, one end of the junction differs, possibly owing to a read error. The chain links TRBV19 to TRBJ1-2; D ambiguous. The germline V gene has CDR1 LNHDA and CDR2 SQIVND (reference sequence). The CDR3 covers 15 residues. CDR3: CASSVDKRFNYGYTF. The DNA for the CDR3 is TGTGCCAGTAGTGTAGACAAGAGATTTAACTATGGCTACACCTTC.

This chain connects TRBV19 to TRBJ2-1; a possible D gene is TRBD1 (6 bases). Trimming removed 7 bases at V and 3 bases at J, with 19 bases between. CDR1 and CDR2 (germline): LNHDA, SQIVND (reference sequence). The CDR3 is 16 residues long. The chain's CDR3 is CASTSQGRTIYNEQFF. CDR3 nucleotide sequence: TGTGCCAGTACCTCACAGGGCCGCACTATCTACAATGAGCAGTTCTTC.

V gene TRBV4-1 combines with J gene TRBJ1-5, with 7 bases matching TRBD1. Trimming cost V 0 bases and J 0 bases; bases outside gene matches: 11. Germline CDR1 and CDR2: MGHRA and YSYEKL. This CDR3 has 19 amino acids. The CDR3 protein is CASSQERDRFAFSNQPQHF. CDR3 bases: TGCGCCAGCAGCCAAGAAAGGGACAGATTCGCCTTTAGCAATCAGCCCCAGCATTTT.

This clone was observed a handful of times. V gene TRBV6-1 combines with J gene TRBJ2-7; D is ambiguous. Deletions cut 3 bases from V and 9 bases from J, with 9 bases between. The germline V gene has CDR1 MNHNS and CDR2 SASEGT. The length of the CDR3 is 11 residues. The CDR3 sequence is CASSEGPPQYF. CDR3 sequence (DNA): TGTGCCAGCAGTGAGGGCCCCCCGCAGTACTTC.

There are a few counts of this clone. This chain uses TRBV2 with TRBJ2-7; 9 bases are a match to TRBD1. The CDR3 has 17 amino acids. Trimming removed 5 bases from V and 4 bases from J; junction bases left unmatched: 15. Germline CDR1 is SNHLY and CDR2 is FYNNEI. CDR3 DNA: TGTGCCAGCAGTCAACGGACCGGGACAGGGACCCCATACGAGCAGTACTTC. Residues: CASSQRTGTGTPYEQYF.

This clone was seen a handful of times. The junction departs from germline at one end; a sequencing error may be responsible. The V call is TRBV5-6, the J call TRBJ2-1, with a tentative D call TRBD1 (5 bases). Germline CDR1 SGHDT, CDR2 YYEEEE. The CDR3 has 14 amino acids. In DNA form, the CDR3 reads TGTGCCAGCAGCTTGAATTTGGGGCCCAATGGGCAGTTCTTC. Encoded protein: CASSLNLGPNGQFF.

This clone showed up just a few times. The chain is built from TRBV7-6 and TRBJ1-2; 7 bases are a match to TRBD1. The CDR3 spans 15 residues. The V and J ends lost 5 bases and 8 bases, in that order; junction bases with no gene match: 14. Per germline, CDR1 SGHVS and CDR2 FNYEAQ. As DNA, the CDR3 is TGTGCCAGCAGCCCTTCGAAAGGGGGCCAGTGGGGCTACACCTTC. Amino acid sequence: CASSPSKGGQWGYTF.

This clone has more than one count but fewer than ten. This chain joins TRBV7-9 and TRBJ2-5, with a tentative D call TRBD2 (7 bases). Trimming removed 1 base at V and 5 bases at J, with 11 bases between. Germline values: CDR1 SEHNR, CDR2 FQNEAQ (reference sequence). The CDR3 sequence is 14 residues long. For the CDR3, the DNA is TGTGCCAGCAGCTTAGGCGGGGGCGCGGAGACCCAGTACTTC. This gives the protein CASSLGGGAETQYF.

This chain links TRBV7-2 with TRBJ2-1; a possible D gene is TRBD2 (7 bases). V was trimmed by 3 bases and J by 4 bases, leaving 13 bases between them. CDR1 SGHTA and CDR2 FQGNSA come from the germline V gene. CDR3 length: 15 residues. As DNA, the CDR3 is TGTGCCAGCAGCTTTGGAGGGGGGGCTTACAATGAGCAGTTCTTC. It translates to CASSFGGGAYNEQFF.

The rearrangement joins TRBV12-5 to TRBJ1-5; D gene unclear. CDR1 is LGHNT and CDR2 is FRNRAP in the germline V gene. V lost 8 bases and J lost 6, with 26 bases in between. The CDR3 is made up of 17 amino acids. As DNA, the CDR3 is TGTGCTAGTAGCTCTGGGCCGAGTCGCGTGAAATCTCAGCCCCAGCATTTT. Its translation: CASSSGPSRVKSQPQHF.

This clone occurred a few times. The genes are TRBV19 and TRBJ1-4; perhaps TRBD1 as D (5 bases). V was pared by 2 bases and J by 5 bases, with 15 bases between. The CDR3 consists of 16 residues. CDR1 and CDR2 (germline): LNHDA, SQIVND (reference sequence). For the CDR3, the DNA is TGTGCCAGTAGTATATACACAGGCAACCAAAATGAAAAACTGTTTTTT. As protein: CASSIYTGNQNEKLFF.

The chain recombines TRBV7-3 with TRBJ1-4; TRBD1 matches 7 bases. V lost 1 base to trimming and J lost 7 bases; unmatched junction nucleotides: 0. Germline CDR1 reads SGHTA; CDR2 reads FQGTGA. CDR3 length equals 13 residues. Here the CDR3 DNA reads TGTGCCAGCAGCTTAAACAGGGGTGAAAAACTGTTTTTT. Translating gives CASSLNRGEKLFF.

V and J are TRBV2 and TRBJ2-7, with a possible D match to TRBD2 (6 bases). CDR1 and CDR2 from the germline V gene are SNHLY and FYNNEI. V was cut by 8 bases and J by 12 bases, with 20 bases left in between. This CDR3 region has 12 residues. CDR3 nucleotide sequence: TGTGCCAGCGAACTAGCAGCTTTGCATATGTACTTC. Encoded protein: CASELAALHMYF.

The chain carries TRBV19 and TRBJ1-5; 8 bases align to TRBD1. The V segment lost 9 bases and the J segment 6 bases; nucleotides outside the gene matches: 16. Germline V gene data show CDR1 as LNHDA and CDR2 as SQIVND (reference sequence). CDR3 length: 16 residues. CDR3 in DNA: TGTGCCAGAAATAACTCTTGGGACAGGCTTGCTCAGCCCCAGCATTTT. Translated: CARNNSWDRLAQPQHF.

This clone occurred once. The genes are TRBV6-5 and TRBJ2-7; D not certain. In germline, CDR1 is MNHEY, CDR2 SVGAGI. This CDR3 has 13 amino acids. The V and J ends lost 6 bases and 3 bases respectively, with 12 bases between them. The DNA of the CDR3 is TGTGCCAGCAGACGTACCCCAGGCTACGAGCAGTACTTC. Residues: CASRRTPGYEQYF.

V gene TRBV11-1 combines with J gene TRBJ2-1; D gene uncertain. The V gene lost 1 base and the J gene lost 6 bases, with 13 bases spanning the gap. The CDR3 totals 15 residues. From germline, CDR1 is SGHAT and CDR2 FQDESV (reference sequence). The CDR3 DNA reads as TGTGCCAGCAGCTTAGTGGCGGCGTCTCTCAATGAGCAGTTCTTC. It specifies CASSLVAASLNEQFF.

This clone was seen a few times. The rearrangement links TRBV5-1 to TRBJ1-1, with no clear D. Germline CDR1 is SGHRS and CDR2 is YFSETQ. The CDR3 extends over 15 amino acids. Trimming took off 4 bases at V and 1 base at J, with 14 bases between the two ends. The CDR3 region has the DNA TGCGCCAGCAGCCTCCGACATGGGCAGAACACTGAAGCTTTCTTT. As protein: CASSLRHGQNTEAFF.

This clone was found a few times. This chain links TRBV2 with TRBJ2-7; 12 bases fit TRBD1. Germline V gene data show CDR1 as SNHLY and CDR2 as FYNNEI. The CDR3 is made up of 16 amino acids. V was pared by 6 bases and J by 2 bases, with 8 bases of the junction left unmatched. The CDR3 here is CASRGQGAGVPYEQYF. The DNA for the CDR3 is TGTGCCAGCAGGGGACAGGGGGCCGGAGTCCCCTACGAGCAGTACTTC.